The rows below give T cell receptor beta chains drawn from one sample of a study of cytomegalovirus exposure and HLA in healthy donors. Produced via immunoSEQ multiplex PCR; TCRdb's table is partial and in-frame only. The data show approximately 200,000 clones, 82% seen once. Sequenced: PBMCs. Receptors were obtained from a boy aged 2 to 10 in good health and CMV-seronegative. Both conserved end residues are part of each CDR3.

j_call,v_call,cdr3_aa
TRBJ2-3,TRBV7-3,CASSLRGETQYF
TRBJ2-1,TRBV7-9,CSSRSIRGGSLEDNEQFF
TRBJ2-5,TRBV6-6,CASSFGGSDSLTQYF
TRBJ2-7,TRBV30,CAWSVGSGGEDEQYF
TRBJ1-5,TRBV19,CASRLVGDQPQHF
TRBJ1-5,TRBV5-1,CASSATGEDQPQHF
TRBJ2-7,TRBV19,CASSIESTGGRKYF
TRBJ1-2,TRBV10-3,CAFMTDNYGYTF
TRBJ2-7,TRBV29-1,CSVGGVLGGYEQYF
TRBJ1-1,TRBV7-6,CASSLGEDTEAFF
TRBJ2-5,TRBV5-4,CASSVGKETQYF
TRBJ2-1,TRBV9,CASSPRGYNEQFF
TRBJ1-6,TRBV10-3,CAISESTENSPLHF
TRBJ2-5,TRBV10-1,CASSEGALWDRGSQETQYF
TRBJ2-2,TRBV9,CASSPRSGGATGELFF
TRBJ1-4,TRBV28,CASSSSGTGNEKLFF
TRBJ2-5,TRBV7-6,CASSFRTSGQETQYF
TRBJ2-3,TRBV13,CASSPTPGQATDTQYF
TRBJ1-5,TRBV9,CASSSPGSNQPQHF
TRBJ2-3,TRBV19,CASSTVTDTQYF
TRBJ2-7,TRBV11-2,CASRPGSTLRQYF
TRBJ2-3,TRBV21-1,CASTPCLGGALWADTQYF
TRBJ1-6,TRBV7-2,CASSFLRWDRVRNSPLHF
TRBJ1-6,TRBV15,CATSSRASYNSPLHF
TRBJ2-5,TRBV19,CASSNDGGLGETQYF
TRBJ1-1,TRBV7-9,CASTQQGFTEAFF
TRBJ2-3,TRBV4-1,CASSQAGGPDTQYF
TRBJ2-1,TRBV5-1,CASSAGTTAGDEQFF
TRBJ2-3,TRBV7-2,CASSARDFHTDTQYF
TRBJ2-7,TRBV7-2,CASGASGGAGEQYF
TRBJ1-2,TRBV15,CATSREEGGYTF
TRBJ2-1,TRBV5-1,CASSYSGNHNEQFF
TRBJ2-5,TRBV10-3,CAIRTSGVDQETQYF
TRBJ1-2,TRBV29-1,CSVDFLGPEGYGYTF
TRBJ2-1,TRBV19,CASSPTSGLAQDVYNEQFF
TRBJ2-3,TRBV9,CASSAPPEAIRTDTQYF
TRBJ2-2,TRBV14,CASSPLIPGHRLTGGELFF
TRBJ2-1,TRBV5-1,CASSLSGPEQFF
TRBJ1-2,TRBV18,CASSPPPGQTYGYTF
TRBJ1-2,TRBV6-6,CASSYSLPSDGYTF
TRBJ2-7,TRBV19,CASSIEGGRSYEQYF
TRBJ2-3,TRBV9,CASSVGGGNTDTQYF
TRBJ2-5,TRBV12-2,CASRWPQGLQTQYF
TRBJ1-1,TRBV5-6,CASSLGQGSEAFF
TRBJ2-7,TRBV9,CASSVGGGLSYEQYF
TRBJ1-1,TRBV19,CASSIDPQVMNTEAFF
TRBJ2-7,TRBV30,CAWSWTGSYEQYF